This paragraph covers one T cell receptor (beta chain) sequence. Germline CDR1 and CDR2: MNHEY and SMNVEV (reference sequence). The CDR3 length is 19 residues. V lost 5 bases to trimming and J lost 0 bases; unmatched junction nucleotides: 11. Assay used: immunoSEQ multiplex PCR; TCRdb lists only in-frame clones, some missing. The table shows over 80,000 clones, with roughly 88% occurring only once. This specimen belongs to a study of graft-versus-host responses after intestinal transplantation. Specimen: PBMCs, collected 255 days after intestinal transplant. J is TRBJ1-6 and V is TRBV27; TRBD1 matches at 9 bases. The sequence derives from a human patient who received an intestinal transplant, so some T cells may come from the graft donor. This chain's CDR3 is CASSPTWDRESSYNSPLHF. As DNA, the CDR3 is TGTGCCAGCAGTCCTACCTGGGACAGGGAAAGCTCCTATAATTCACCCCTCCACTTT.